This TCR beta chain was identified in a study of blood T cell repertoires in COVID-19. Produced via immunoSEQ multiplex PCR; TCRdb's table is partial and in-frame only. There are under 250,000 clones in the sample; approximately 86% occur only once, and about 1.6% lies in the top ten. The V and J ends lost 7 bases and 6 bases respectively, with 19 bases between them. The CDR3 runs 14 residues. Germline V CDR1 and CDR2: MDHEN, SYDVKM. This TCR was recovered from a woman aged 60-75 years who had recovered from COVID-19. Sequencing was done on a sample of peripheral blood. J is TRBJ2-7 and V is TRBV28, with D perhaps matching TRBD1 (5 bases). The CDR3 nucleotides are TGTGCCAGCACCCTGGACATCCTGGTCTCCGAGCAGTACTTC. Its translation is CASTLDILVSEQYF.